Shown below are 25 T cell receptor beta chains from a single sample sequenced in a study of neurological immune-mediated disorders. TCRdb itself ran the 5' RACE reads through MiXCR, one entry per CDR3 protein. The sample has about 46,000 distinct CDR3 sequences, about 2% seen once. The source material was PBMCs. These receptors were collected from a woman between 35 and 50 years old with multiple sclerosis.

This clonotype was seen many times. The DNA of the CDR3 is TGTGCCAGCAGTTCCAGACTAGCGGGGGGCCCCGGGGAGCTGTTTTTT. Translated, it gives CASSSRLAGGPGELFF. The chain has TRBV27 and TRBJ2-2, with 13 bases that match TRBD2. The germline V gene encodes CDR1 MNHEY and CDR2 SMNVEV (reference sequence). The CDR3 has 16 residues. V was pared by 4 bases and J by 6 bases, with 5 bases of the junction left unmatched.

This clonotype was counted ten times or more. The rearrangement joins TRBV3-1 to TRBJ1-1, with a tentative D call TRBD1 (6 bases). The germline V gene has CDR1 LGHDT and CDR2 YNNKEL (reference sequence). This CDR3 contains 14 residues. V was cut by 4 bases and J by 3 bases, with 12 bases left in between. This CDR3 is CASSRFGQYTEAFF. CDR3 DNA sequence: TGTGCCAGCAGCCGGTTTGGACAGTACACTGAAGCTTTCTTT.

This clonotype was seen many times. The chain uses TRBV15 and TRBJ1-1, with no clear D. The CDR3 consists of 12 residues. The V end was cut by 0 bases, the J end by 10 bases, with 9 bases between. Germline lookup yields CDR1 LNHNV and CDR2 YYDKDF (reference sequence). The CDR3 reads CATSRDQKVAFF. The CDR3 nucleotides read TGTGCCACCAGCAGAGATCAAAAGGTAGCTTTCTTT.

This clonotype has ten or more counts. The chain combines TRBV6-5 with TRBJ1-2; D is unresolved. Germline assignment: CDR1 MNHEY and CDR2 SVGAGI. This CDR3 has 16 amino acids. Trimming took 0 bases from V and 0 from J, leaving 11 bases between them. The CDR3 reads CASSYSRGVANYGYTF. CDR3 in DNA: TGTGCCAGCAGTTACTCACGTGGGGTGGCTAACTATGGCTACACCTTC.

This clonotype was seen at least ten times. This chain joins TRBV3-1 and TRBJ1-2; D not resolved. The CDR3 consists of 13 residues. The ends were cut back, 2 bases at V and 4 bases at J, with 8 bases in the middle. Per the germline V gene, CDR1 is LGHDT and CDR2 is YNNKEL (reference sequence). CDR3 DNA: TGTGCCAGCAGCCAAACTTCCCTCTATGGCTACACCTTC. Amino acids: CASSQTSLYGYTF.

Many counts were recorded for this clonotype. The CDR3 sequence is CASSPSYAGASYEQYF. DNA for the CDR3: TGCGCCAGCAGCCCCTCTTATGCGGGGGCCTCCTACGAGCAGTACTTC. The rearrangement uses TRBV4-1 and TRBJ2-7; possibly TRBD2 for D (7 bases). Trimming took 4 bases from V and 0 from J, leaving 16 bases between them. Germline V lookup: CDR1 MGHRA, CDR2 YSYEKL. The CDR3 is made up of 16 amino acids.

This clonotype was counted a few times. The chain combines TRBV5-1 with TRBJ2-1; either TRBD1 or TRBD2 may supply D (5 bases each). Trimming left V 2 bases short and J 2 bases short, with 11 bases between. The CDR3 runs 15 residues. CDR1 is SGHRS and CDR2 is YFSETQ in the germline V gene. Here the CDR3 reads CASSFFRDPYNEQFF. In DNA, the CDR3 is TGCGCCAGCAGCTTTTTCCGGGACCCCTACAATGAGCAGTTCTTC.

This clonotype has ten or more counts. This chain links TRBV20-1 with TRBJ2-7; 7 nucleotides agree with TRBD2. The germline CDR1 and CDR2 sequences are DFQATT and SNEGSKA (reference sequence). The CDR3 consists of 17 residues. V gave up 4 bases and J gave up 1 base; unmatched junction bases: 16. The CDR3, as DNA: TGCAGTGCTATCAGACCGGGCGGTAGCGGGCATTCCTACGAGCAGTACTTC. Its translation: CSAIRPGGSGHSYEQYF.

DNA of the CDR3: TGTGCCAGCTCTCCCCATGGCGGGGAGCAAGAGACCCAGTACTTC. Translating it yields CASSPHGGEQETQYF. The chain employs TRBV3-1 and TRBJ2-5; possible D gene TRBD2, 6 bases. Per germline, CDR1 LGHDT and CDR2 YNNKEL (reference sequence). The ends were cut back, 8 bases at V and 2 bases at J, with 18 bases in the middle. The CDR3 has 15 residues.

This clonotype was detected ten times or more. This sequence joins TRBV7-2 and TRBJ2-4, with D perhaps matching TRBD1 or TRBD2 (6 bases each). The length of the CDR3 is 13 residues. V was pared by 3 bases and J by 7 bases, with 10 bases between. The germline CDR1 and CDR2 sequences are SGHTA and FQGNSA. The chain's CDR3 is CASSLRGENIQYF. CDR3 DNA: TGTGCCAGCAGCTTGAGGGGGGAGAACATTCAGTACTTC.

This clonotype showed up many times. This chain connects TRBV5-1 to TRBJ2-7; D may be TRBD1 (5 bases). The germline V gene has CDR1 SGHRS and CDR2 YFSETQ. The V and J ends lost 0 bases and 3 bases respectively, with 13 bases between them. The CDR3 covers 15 residues. The CDR3 sequence: CASSLEQGSGYEQYF. CDR3 DNA sequence: TGCGCCAGCAGCTTGGAGCAGGGATCGGGCTACGAGCAGTACTTC.

This clonotype came up many times. The chain links TRBV7-9 to TRBJ1-2, with no clear D. Germline CDR1 SEHNR, CDR2 FQNEAQ (reference sequence). This CDR3 is 12 amino acids long. V was clipped by 1 base and J by 7 bases, with 7 bases between them. CDR3 sequence reads: CASSLEGSGYTF. CDR3 nucleotides: TGTGCCAGCAGCTTAGAAGGCTCTGGCTACACCTTC.

Many counts were recorded for this clonotype. The chain combines TRBV7-8 with TRBJ2-1; the match to TRBD2 covers 8 bases. Germline CDR1 is SGHVS and CDR2 is FQNEAQ. CDR3 length equals 14 residues. The ends lost 2 bases at V and 8 bases at J; junction bases unmatched: 5. CDR3 DNA: TGTGCCAGCAGCTTAACGGGGGGGCGGGATGAGCAGTTCTTC. This encodes CASSLTGGRDEQFF.

This clonotype was picked up many times. V usage is TRBV9 and J usage is TRBJ2-3; the D is unclear. Germline V gene sequence: CDR1 SGDLS, CDR2 YYNGEE. CDR3 length equals 14 residues. Trimming pared 3 bases from V and 7 bases from J, leaving 15 bases between. The CDR3: CASSGTDKMNTQYF. The CDR3 DNA is TGTGCCAGCAGCGGGACCGACAAGATGAATACGCAGTATTTT.

This clonotype showed up many times. This rearrangement joins TRBV20-1 to TRBJ1-6, with D unclear. Germline CDR1 DFQATT, CDR2 SNEGSKA (reference sequence). This CDR3 comprises 13 residues. The germline V and J ends were trimmed by 6 bases and 1 base, with 7 bases remaining between them. In DNA, the CDR3 is TGCAGTGCACAGCCTTCCTATAATTCACCCCTCCACTTT. Protein: CSAQPSYNSPLHF.

Many counts were recorded for this clonotype. This chain connects TRBV12-3 or TRBV12-4 to TRBJ2-3, with a tentative D call TRBD2 (6 bases). Trimming took 6 bases from V and 2 from J, leaving 18 bases between them. The CDR3 has 16 amino acids. CDR3 in DNA: TGTGCCAGCAGGCCACGACTAGGCGGGGACACAGATACGCAGTATTTT. It translates to CASRPRLGGDTDTQYF.

There are many counts of this clonotype. This chain joins TRBV7-9 and TRBJ2-1; D ambiguous. Trimming stripped 2 bases from V and 8 bases from J, with 4 bases between. This CDR3 has 11 residues. Germline CDR1 is SEHNR and CDR2 is FQNEAQ (reference sequence). In DNA, the CDR3 is TGTGCCAGCAGCTTATTTGATGAGCAGTTCTTC. Its protein is CASSLFDEQFF.

This clonotype was seen at least ten times. The CDR3 sequence is CASSLGFGFTNTEAFF. CDR3 DNA sequence: TGTGCCAGCAGCTTAGGGTTTGGATTCACGAACACTGAAGCTTTCTTT. The chain recombines TRBV11-2 with TRBJ1-1; D is ambiguous. Trimming cost V 1 base and J 1 base, with 13 bases left between them. CDR1 is SGHAT, CDR2 FQNNGV, per germline. CDR3 length equals 16 residues.

This clonotype was detected ten times or more. The rearrangement joins TRBV5-1 to TRBJ1-4; D unresolved. The CDR3 is made up of 15 amino acids. V dropped 6 bases and J dropped 3 bases, with 15 bases sitting between them. Germline loops: CDR1 SGHRS, CDR2 YFSETQ. The CDR3 DNA reads TGCGCCAGCAACGTAGGGCAGAGCCCTAATGAAAAACTGTTTTTT. Translated: CASNVGQSPNEKLFF.

This clonotype was detected ten times or more. CDR3 residues: CSAVDRGLRGYTF. CDR3 DNA: TGCAGTGCAGTCGACAGGGGGTTAAGGGGCTACACCTTC. The genes are TRBV20-1 and TRBJ1-2, with 9 nucleotides matching TRBD1. The V gene's germline CDR1 is DFQATT and CDR2 SNEGSKA (reference sequence). V gave up 6 bases and J gave up 8 bases; unmatched junction bases: 10. The length of the CDR3 is 13 residues.

This clonotype qualifies as medium-sized (0.01 to 0.1%). The chain recombines TRBV5-5 with TRBJ2-7; D perhaps matches TRBD2 (6 bases). Germline CDR1 and CDR2: SGHKS and YYEKEE (reference sequence). V lost 4 bases and J 0 bases, leaving 17 bases between the germline ends. The CDR3 loop spans 16 amino acids. DNA of the CDR3: TGTGCCAGCAGCCGCGGAGGGCGCACCACCTCCTACGAGCAGTACTTC. As protein: CASSRGGRTTSYEQYF.

This clonotype has a count of ten or more. The chain couples TRBV20-1 to TRBJ2-3, with 11 bases matching TRBD2. This CDR3 region has 13 residues. CDR1 and CDR2 from the germline V gene are DFQATT and SNEGSKA (reference sequence). V shed 7 bases, J shed 4 bases, and the junction held 4 bases outside the gene matches. CDR3 in DNA: TGCAGTGGACTAGCGGGGTTGGCAGATACGCAGTATTTT. Its protein is CSGLAGLADTQYF.

This clonotype appeared many times. This chain joins TRBV5-1 and TRBJ2-7; 12 bases are a match to TRBD1. Looked up from germline, CDR1 is SGHRS and CDR2 is YFSETQ. The CDR3 has 14 amino acids. J gave up 5 bases and V 5 bases, and 5 bases lay outside the gene matches. The CDR3 here is CASRAGTGGHEQYF. Here the CDR3 DNA reads TGCGCCAGCAGGGCCGGGACAGGGGGCCACGAGCAGTACTTC.

This clonotype appeared many times. This rearrangement joins TRBV5-1 to TRBJ1-1; 7 nucleotides line up with TRBD1. The CDR3 runs 13 residues. The germline V gene encodes CDR1 SGHRS and CDR2 YFSETQ. The junction had 1 base not matched to a gene; V was cut back by 2 bases and J by 3 bases. The CDR3 sequence: CASSFDRDTEAFF. The CDR3 DNA sequence: TGCGCCAGCAGCTTCGACAGGGACACTGAAGCTTTCTTT.

This clonotype was observed at least ten times. The J gene is TRBJ1-1, the V gene TRBV20-1, with TRBD1 as a possible D gene (5 bases). Germline CDR1 reads DFQATT; CDR2 reads SNEGSKA (reference sequence). CDR3 length: 14 amino acids. V was clipped by 6 bases and J by 7 bases, with 21 bases between them. The CDR3 DNA sequence: TGCAGTGCAAAGTGGACATATCGACTTGGTGAAGCTTTCTTT. Translated: CSAKWTYRLGEAFF.